These T cell receptor beta chains were read from a single sample in a study of response to subunit inactivated influenza vaccine. TCRdb re-derived calls from the RT-PCR reads in MiXCR, one entry per CDR3 protein. This table has about 500,000 distinct CDR3 sequences, approximately 16% appearing once. Sample: CD4+ T cells sorted from PBMCs, taken 23 to 25 months after vaccination. These TCRs come from a man between 50 and 69 years old who received an inactivated influenza vaccine. Both conserved end residues are part of each CDR3. The order of the fields is CDR3 DNA, CDR3 protein, D gene, clone size, J gene, V gene. A D gene is named only where the DNA matches it firmly. A clone size is listed for some rows: how often the clone was seen (once, few, many), or a class if it is expanded.

TGTGCCAGCAGTGAAAGGACTGTGAATGAAAAACTGTTTTTT CASSERTVNEKLFF - few TRBJ1-4 TRBV6-1
TGTGCCAGCAGCTTGGACTGGGGCTCCTACGAGCAGTACTTC CASSLDWGSYEQYF - - TRBJ2-7 TRBV5-5
TGCGCCAGCAGCTTGGAAGCAGCCATGAACACTGAAGCTTTCTTT CASSLEAAMNTEAFF - few TRBJ1-1 TRBV5-1
TGTGCCAGCAGCCGGACCCGGGCCTTCTTCCGCCCTAATGAAAAACTGTTTTTT CASSRTRAFFRPNEKLFF - - TRBJ1-4 TRBV7-8
TGTGCCTGGAGAGGGAGGACGAACACCGGGGAGCTGTTTTTT CAWRGRTNTGELFF - - TRBJ2-2 TRBV30
TGCGCCAGCAGCCAAGTCATAAGGACAGATACGCAGTATTTT CASSQVIRTDTQYF - few TRBJ2-3 TRBV4-1
TGTGCCACCAGCGCTCAGGGGAGTTACACAGATACGCAGTATTTT CATSAQGSYTDTQYF - - TRBJ2-3 TRBV15
TGCAGTGCGGACCGCGCTAAGCCCGAGCAGTACTTC CSADRAKPEQYF - - TRBJ2-7 TRBV20-1
TGTGCCAGCAGCTTAGAAGAGTTAGGTGGTAAAGAGACCCAGTACTTC CASSLEELGGKETQYF - - TRBJ2-5 TRBV7-2
TGCGCCAGCAACCTGGGGACAATAGCCCATGGCTACACCTTC CASNLGTIAHGYTF - few TRBJ1-2 TRBV5-1
TGTGCCAGCAGCTTAGCGCGGCCAGATTCCTTAAGCTCCTACAATGAGCAGTTCTTC CASSLARPDSLSSYNEQFF - - TRBJ2-1 TRBV7-2
TGCGCCAGCAGCCGCGGGGGAGAAACTGAAGCTTTCTTT CASSRGGETEAFF - many TRBJ1-1 TRBV5-1
TGCAGTGCAACCGGGACAGGGGGACCAGATACGCAGTATTTT CSATGTGGPDTQYF TRBD1 few TRBJ2-3 TRBV20-1
TGCAGTGCCTACAACCCCCGGGCCGCGGGTGGCTACACCTTC CSAYNPRAAGGYTF - - TRBJ1-2 TRBV20-1
TGCGCCAGCAGCCAAGAGCGGGGGGGCTACAATGAGCAGTTCTTC CASSQERGGYNEQFF TRBD2 once TRBJ2-1 TRBV4-3
TGCGCCAGCAGCCTTAGCGGGAAAGGCTACAATGAGCAGTTCTTC CASSLSGKGYNEQFF TRBD2 few TRBJ2-1 TRBV5-1
TGCAGTGCTAGAGATCTGGAGGAGGCTGAAGCTTTCTTT CSARDLEEAEAFF - - TRBJ1-1 TRBV20-1
TGTGCCATCAGTGAACTGACAGGGCTTTCTGGAAACACCATATATTTT CAISELTGLSGNTIYF TRBD1 many TRBJ1-3 TRBV10-3
TGTGCCAGCAGCTCTGCGGGACGACGGGGGAGCGGGGAGCTGTTTTTT CASSSAGRRGSGELFF - few TRBJ2-2 TRBV7-2
TGCAGTGCTAGAGTAGGCCAGGCGCACTACGAGCAGTACTTC CSARVGQAHYEQYF - many TRBJ2-7 TRBV20-1
TGCGCCAGCAGCGATACTAGCGGGAGTAGTGCGTTCTTC CASSDTSGSSAFF TRBD2 - TRBJ2-1 TRBV5-1
TGTGCCAGCAGAGACAGGCGGAATACTCAAGAGACCCAGTACTTC CASRDRRNTQETQYF - few TRBJ2-5 TRBV12-3/TRBV12-4
TGTGCCAGCAGCGCCCCGCCGGTTTATGGCTACACCTTC CASSAPPVYGYTF - few TRBJ1-2 TRBV9
TGCAGTGCCCTGGGACTAGCGGGATCCGATGAGCAGTTCTTC CSALGLAGSDEQFF TRBD2 - TRBJ2-1 TRBV20-1
TGTGCCAGCAGAGACCTCAGGCGGGCCGAGGACACTGAAGCTTTCTTT CASRDLRRAEDTEAFF - - TRBJ1-1 TRBV5-6
TGCGCCAGCAGTGGGAGGGTAGGGGCCGGTGGTGAGCAGTTCTTC CASSGRVGAGGEQFF - - TRBJ2-1 TRBV10-1
TGCGCCAGCAGCACGGACAGCCGTGAAAAACTGTTTTTT CASSTDSREKLFF - - TRBJ1-4 TRBV5-1
TGTGCCAGCAGCTTAGCGCTTGCAGGGGGCCCAAATCAGCCCCAGCATTTT CASSLALAGGPNQPQHF TRBD1 - TRBJ1-5 TRBV7-2
TGTGCCAGCAGCCAAGAGACTTGGCAGACCCAGTACTTC CASSQETWQTQYF - few TRBJ2-5 TRBV3-1
TGCAGTGCTAGATCGAACAGGGGGCTGAATGAGCAGTTCTTC CSARSNRGLNEQFF TRBD1 - TRBJ2-1 TRBV20-1
TGCAGTGCTAGAGAAGTGGGGGCTAGTGGGGAGCTGTTTTTT CSAREVGASGELFF - - TRBJ2-2 TRBV20-1
TGTGCCAGCAGTGAATTTTGGGGGCCAGAGACCCAGTACTTC CASSEFWGPETQYF - few TRBJ2-5 TRBV25-1
TGTGCCAGTAGCCCCCTGGTCGGGCGGGGGGTCGACAATGAGCAGTTCTTC CASSPLVGRGVDNEQFF TRBD2 many TRBJ2-1 TRBV19
TGCGCCAGCAGCTTGGTTGGCGGGAGATACAGCACCGGGGAGCTGTTTTTT CASSLVGGRYSTGELFF TRBD2 many TRBJ2-2 TRBV5-1
TGTGCCAGCAGCCTATACCCGACAGGGTCGGGATATTCACCCCTCCACTTT CASSLYPTGSGYSPLHF TRBD1 - TRBJ1-6 TRBV7-8
TGCGCCAGCAGCTTGGGACTAGGAGAGACCCAGTACTTC CASSLGLGETQYF - many TRBJ2-5 TRBV5-1
TGCAGCGTCGTGACAGGTGGGAACTGGGGGGCCCAGCATTTT CSVVTGGNWGAQHF - - TRBJ1-5 TRBV29-1
TGTGCCAGCAGTAGGGACAGGGGGCGAAATGAGCAGTTCTTC CASSRDRGRNEQFF TRBD1 few TRBJ2-1 TRBV6-1
TGCGCCAGCAGCCAACAGTTAGACAGGGCTGGGGCCAACGTCCTGACTTTC CASSQQLDRAGANVLTF TRBD1 - TRBJ2-6 TRBV4-3
TGCGCCAGCTCCGAGACTAGCGTGGCCGGTGAGCTGTTTTTT CASSETSVAGELFF TRBD2 - TRBJ2-2 TRBV5-1
TGTGCCAGCAGCTTAGTTCAGAACCAAGAGACCCAGTACTTC CASSLVQNQETQYF - - TRBJ2-5 TRBV7-9
TGTGCCAGCAGTCCGGGGGGCCATACCCCGTATGGCTACACCTTC CASSPGGHTPYGYTF - - TRBJ1-2 TRBV7-9
TGTGCCAGCAGTCCCCTGACCGCAACTCAGCATTTT CASSPLTATQHF - few TRBJ1-5 TRBV28